This TCR beta chain was identified during a study of Ad26.COV2.S vaccination and SARS-CoV-2 variants (dated by TCRdb to the early 2020s). Background on the whole study: Donors in the vaccine arm were drawn from COV1001, a phase I-IIa trial of Ad26.COV2.S in healthy adults that was multicentre, randomized, double-blind and placebo-controlled. Ad26.COV2.S was given intramuscularly at 5x10^10 or 1x10^11 viral particles, as a single shot or as two shots 56 days apart. TCRbeta repertoire sequencing was used to assess the specificity and breadth of SARS-CoV-2-reactive T cell receptors after Ad26.COV2.S vaccination. A total of some 30 samples were included in the TCR-sequenced set, comprising roughly 19 Ad26.COV2.S vaccine recipients, 5 placebo recipients and 8 SARS-CoV-2 convalescent individuals. Trial participants were randomized into five groups of five, in which low-dose or high-dose Ad26.COV2.S was given once or twice, or placebo was given on both occasions. Blinding of investigators to trial group allocation was maintained during experiments and outcome assessment.

General study outcomes and caveats: The study was not powered for comparison of responses between vaccine doses or regimens. The authors noted that total T cell responses may have been underestimated by the TCR breadth and depth analyses. Non-spike TCR breadth was comparable between vaccine and placebo recipients, consistent with the vaccine containing only spike. After vaccination, substantial breadth of spike-specific CD8+ and CD4+ T cell responses was reported. Spike-specific TCR breadth was higher in Ad26.COV2.S recipients than in placebo recipients (P = 0.0014).

The treatment or condition label, read with the paper, signifies: some 20 received Ad26.COV2.S at low or high dose, single or two shots; 5 received placebo; per-sample allocation not given. For vaccine and placebo recipients, repertoires were sequenced using samples collected on day 63 after the first injection. In Cohort 1b, about two dozen adults aged 18-55 years were enrolled at a single site in Boston, USA, between 29 July and 7 August 2020. Ad26.COV2.S consisted of a replication-incompetent adenovirus type 26 vector by which a prefusion-stabilized SARS-CoV-2 spike protein from the original Wuhan strain was expressed. The immunoSEQ Assay was the method used to sequence TCRbeta CDR3 regions. After extraction, genomic DNA underwent amplification by bias-controlled multiplex PCR, followed by high-throughput sequencing. The source study handled its data this way. Collapsing and filtering of sequences were performed to quantify the absolute abundance of each unique TCRbeta CDR3 region. T cell fraction was estimated by normalizing TCRbeta template counts to usable DNA, which was measured by amplifying reference genes present in all nucleated cells. Repertoire TCRs were annotated as SARS-CoV-2-specific by exact matching of V gene, CDR3 amino acid sequence and J gene to a known reactive TCR set. The reference SARS-CoV-2 TCR set came from MIRA and was filtered for enrichment in COVID-19-positive ImmuneCODE repertoires, removing public or cross-reactive TCRs. Based on the MIRA antigens, annotated TCRs were further analysed at the level of specific ORF or position within ORF. Breadth was defined as the number of annotated unique rearrangements divided by the total number of unique productive rearrangements, and depth was defined as the summed frequency of the annotated unique rearrangements. Group comparisons of TCR breadth used two-sided Wilcoxon rank-sum tests. What TCRdb holds here is the immuneACCESS table cut down to in-frame rearrangements. Part of the clones is not present; checked against another copy, under half of the missing clones reflect an unresolved V gene, and the others are unexplained. V and J calls and clone size are as listed in that table; D and trimming were resolved from the DNA. This sample lists about 350,000 clones; approximately 84% were detected once. Of the sample, roughly 3.1% falls within the top ten clones.

Points on this clone: No cognate antigen has been identified for it. Base quality data are lacking; no much larger clone is found one base away.

Here V drops 7 bases and J drops 0 bases, and the junction holds 6 bases not matched to any gene. The CDR3 sequence holds 14 residues, the cysteine and phenylalanine included. This entry keeps only the CDR3 DNA: 42 bases, framed from base 1. In the germline V gene, CDR1 corresponds to MNHEY and CDR2 to SVGAGI. The rearrangement joined TRBV6-5 to TRBJ2-7; 7 junctional bases match TRBD2. This receptor was obtained from a person between 18 and 60 years old who received the Ad26.COV2.S COVID-19 vaccine or a placebo. The source material was peripheral blood, sampled in a trial of Ad26.COV2.S vaccine versus placebo. The CDR3: CASKKPGGSYEQYF. The bases read TGTGCCAGCAAGAAACCGGGGGGCTCCTACGAGCAGTACTTC.